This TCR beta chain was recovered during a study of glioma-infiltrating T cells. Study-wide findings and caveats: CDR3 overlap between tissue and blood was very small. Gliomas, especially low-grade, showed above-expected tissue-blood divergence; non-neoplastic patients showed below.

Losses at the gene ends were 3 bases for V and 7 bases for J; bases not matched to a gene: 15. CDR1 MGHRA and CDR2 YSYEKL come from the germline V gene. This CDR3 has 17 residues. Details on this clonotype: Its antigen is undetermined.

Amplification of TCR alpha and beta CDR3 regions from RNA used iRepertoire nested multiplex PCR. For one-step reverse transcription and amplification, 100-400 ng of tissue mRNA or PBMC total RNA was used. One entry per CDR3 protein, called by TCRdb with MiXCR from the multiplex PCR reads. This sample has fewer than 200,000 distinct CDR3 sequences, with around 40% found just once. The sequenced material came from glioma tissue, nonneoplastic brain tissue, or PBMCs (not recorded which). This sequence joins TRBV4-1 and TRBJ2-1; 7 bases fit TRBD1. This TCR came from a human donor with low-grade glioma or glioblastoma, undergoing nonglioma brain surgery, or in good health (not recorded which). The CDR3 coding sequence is TGCGCCAGCAGCCAGTCCCTTGGGGGACAGCTGGGGAATGAGCAGTTCTTC. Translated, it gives CASSQSLGGQLGNEQFF.